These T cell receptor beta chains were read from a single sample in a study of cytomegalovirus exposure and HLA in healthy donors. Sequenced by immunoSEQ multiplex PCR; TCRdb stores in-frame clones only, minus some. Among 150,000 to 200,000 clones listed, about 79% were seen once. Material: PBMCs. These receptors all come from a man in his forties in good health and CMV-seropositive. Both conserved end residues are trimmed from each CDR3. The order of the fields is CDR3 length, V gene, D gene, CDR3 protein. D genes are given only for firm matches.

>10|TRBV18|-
ASQVAIGELF
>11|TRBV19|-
ASRRTVQETQY
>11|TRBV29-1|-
SVEKQGRETQY
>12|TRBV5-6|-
ASSLGGEGYGYT
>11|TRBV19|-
ASSQRYRNEQF
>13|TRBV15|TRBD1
ATSIDRGMNTEAF
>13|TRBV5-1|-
ASSLLQGSNEKLF
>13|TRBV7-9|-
ASSSNRYSGNTIY
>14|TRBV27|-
ASSLTTASGANGLT
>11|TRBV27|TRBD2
ASAGLAVYEQY
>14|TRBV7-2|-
ASSLAGQAPNQPQH
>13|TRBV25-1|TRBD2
ASSQTSGSYNEQF
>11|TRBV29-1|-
SVVTGAPDTQY
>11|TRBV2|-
ASSGDWERPQH
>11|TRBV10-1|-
ASKGDNTDTQY
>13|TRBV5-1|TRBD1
ASSLPGQGAETQY
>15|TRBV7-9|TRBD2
ASSLGAGGGSTDTQY
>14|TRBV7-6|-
ASSLEGQSSGNTIY
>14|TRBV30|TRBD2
AWSLWTSGGQNSQY
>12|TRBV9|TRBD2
ASSVTSASYEQY
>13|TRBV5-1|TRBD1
ASGQGTGEIGELF
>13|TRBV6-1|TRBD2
ASSEESSGSYEQY